The clone carrying this TCR beta chain has ten or more counts. These data originate in a study of beta chain features in type 1 diabetes. Expressed TCRB transcripts were sequenced because the entire RNA isolate underwent reverse transcription. TCRdb's table, derived via immunoSEQ multiplex PCR, lists solely in-frame clones and lacks some. Of about 400,000 clones in the sample, around 12% were seen once. V was pared by 1 base and J by 6 bases, with 12 bases between. The CDR3 consists of 13 residues. From germline, CDR1 is SQVTM and CDR2 ANQGSEA. The source of this sequence is a man aged 18 to 30 in good health. Material for sequencing was naive CD4+ T cells from blood. This rearrangement joins TRBV29-1 to TRBJ2-5; possibly TRBD1 for D (5 bases). CDR3 DNA sequence: TGCAGCGTTGAAGGGACAATGGTAAAGACCCAGTACTTC. Translated: CSVEGTMVKTQYF.